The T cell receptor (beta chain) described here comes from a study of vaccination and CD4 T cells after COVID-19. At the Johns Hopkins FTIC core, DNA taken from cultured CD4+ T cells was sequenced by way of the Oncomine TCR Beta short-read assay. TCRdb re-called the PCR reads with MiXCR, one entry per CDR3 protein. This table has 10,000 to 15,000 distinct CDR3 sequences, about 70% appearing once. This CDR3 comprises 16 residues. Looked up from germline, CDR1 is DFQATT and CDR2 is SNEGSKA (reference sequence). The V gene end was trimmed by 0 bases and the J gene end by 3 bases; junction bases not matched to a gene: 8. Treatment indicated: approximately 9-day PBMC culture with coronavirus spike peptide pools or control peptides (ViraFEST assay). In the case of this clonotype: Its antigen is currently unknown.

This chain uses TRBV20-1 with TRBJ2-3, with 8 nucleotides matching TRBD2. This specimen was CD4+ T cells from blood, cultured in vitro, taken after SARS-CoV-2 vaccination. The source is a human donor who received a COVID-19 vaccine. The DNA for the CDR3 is TGCAGTGCTAGAGACCCGGGACTAGGAAGGACAGATACGCAGTATTTT. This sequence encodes CSARDPGLGRTDTQYF.